This is a list of T cell receptor beta chains from one sample in a study of cytomegalovirus exposure and HLA in healthy donors. Sequencing used immunoSEQ multiplex PCR; TCRdb keeps in-frame clones, though not all of them. This table has 280,000 or so clones, 88% appearing once. Sequencing was done on a sample of PBMCs. The source of these receptors is a young woman in good health and CMV-seronegative. CDR3s include the opening cysteine and the closing phenylalanine or tryptophan. The D gene is left open where the match is weak. Clone size is shown for a subset of rows, as once, few, many or a class of expanded clone.

>-|TRBJ2-7|TRBV2|-
CASSDRSYEQYF
TGTGCCAGCAGTGATCGCTCCTACGAGCAGTACTTC
>-|TRBJ1-1|TRBV29-1|-
CSMLGQGNTEAFF
TGCAGCATGCTGGGCCAGGGCAACACTGAAGCTTTCTTT
>-|TRBJ2-5|TRBV6-6|-
CASKGTGQETQYF
TGTGCCAGCAAGGGAACAGGACAAGAGACCCAGTACTTC
>-|TRBJ2-7|TRBV6-1|few
CASSDQVDEQYF
TGTGCCAGCAGTGACCAGGTCGACGAGCAGTACTTC
>-|TRBJ2-1|TRBV9|-
CASSFGPGLGGNEQFF
TGTGCCAGCAGCTTTGGACCGGGACTTGGAGGTAATGAGCAGTTCTTC
>TRBD2|TRBJ2-7|TRBV5-6|once
CASSLGGGGLLSIYEQYF
TGTGCCAGCAGCTTGGGGGGTGGGGGACTATTATCAATCTACGAGCAGTACTTC
>-|TRBJ1-2|TRBV19|-
CASSILRDGYTF
TGTGCCAGTAGTATTCTCAGGGATGGCTACACCTTC
>TRBD2|TRBJ2-1|TRBV6-5|-
CASRESGSRYNEQFF
TGTGCCAGCAGGGAGAGCGGGAGTAGGTACAATGAGCAGTTCTTC
>TRBD1|TRBJ1-1|TRBV19|-
CASSILPTGVTEAFF
TGTGCCAGTAGTATCCTCCCGACAGGGGTGACTGAAGCTTTCTTT
>-|TRBJ2-3|TRBV7-3|-
CASSPHAGTDTQYF
TGTGCCAGCAGCCCCCATGCGGGCACAGATACGCAGTATTTT
>TRBD2|TRBJ2-1|TRBV9|-
CASSPPVGTSNEQFF
TGTGCCAGCAGCCCCCCGGTGGGGACTAGTAATGAGCAGTTCTTC
>-|TRBJ2-7|TRBV4-2|-
CASSQRVKPGVSYEQYF
TGTGCCAGCAGCCAACGTGTAAAACCAGGGGTTAGCTACGAGCAGTACTTC
>-|TRBJ1-4|TRBV5-1|-
CASSPSQMQGRSTNEKLFF
TGCGCCAGCAGTCCATCACAAATGCAGGGTCGGTCAACTAATGAAAAACTGTTTTTT
>TRBD2|TRBJ2-1|TRBV29-1|-
CSASHPGLATGDPYNEQFF
TGCAGCGCATCTCATCCGGGACTAGCGACGGGGGACCCCTACAATGAGCAGTTCTTC
>-|TRBJ1-5|TRBV18|-
CASSPGGRYQPQHF
TGTGCCAGCTCACCAGGAGGGAGGTATCAGCCCCAGCATTTT
>TRBD2|TRBJ2-5|TRBV25-1|-
CASSEPGLAGVGETQYF
TGTGCCAGCAGTGAACCGGGCCTAGCGGGAGTAGGAGAGACCCAGTACTTC
>TRBD1|TRBJ1-1|TRBV13|-
CASKLTGGRTEAFF
TGTGCCAGTAAACTAACAGGGGGGAGGACTGAAGCTTTCTTT
>TRBD1|TRBJ2-7|TRBV7-8|few
CASSIRDSSYEQYF
TGTGCCAGCAGCATAAGGGACAGCTCCTACGAGCAGTACTTC
>-|TRBJ1-6|TRBV18|-
CASSSNRVRGSPLHF
TGTGCCAGCTCATCTAACAGGGTCCGTGGCTCACCCCTCCACTTT
>TRBD1|TRBJ2-7|TRBV5-4|once
CASSIGQGIYEQYF
TGTGCCAGCAGCATAGGACAGGGGATATACGAGCAGTACTTC
>TRBD2|TRBJ2-2|TRBV6-1|once
CASRPLAEYTGELFF
TGTGCCAGCAGACCACTAGCGGAGTACACCGGGGAGCTGTTTTTT
>TRBD2|TRBJ2-1|TRBV5-6|-
CASSDPGGLAYNEQFF
TGTGCCAGCAGCGACCCGGGGGGACTAGCGTACAATGAGCAGTTCTTC
>TRBD1|TRBJ2-1|TRBV7-7|-
CASSRSTGARFNEQFF
TGTGCTAGCAGCCGTTCGACAGGGGCCCGATTCAATGAGCAGTTCTTC
>TRBD1|TRBJ1-4|TRBV28|-
CASSTGGVNEKLFF
TGTGCCAGCAGTACAGGGGGCGTGAATGAAAAACTGTTTTTT
>-|TRBJ2-7|TRBV18|-
CASSGTSLYEQYF
TGTGCCAGCTCCGGGACATCTCTCTACGAGCAGTACTTC
>TRBD1|TRBJ1-1|TRBV5-1|-
CASSQGGARTEAFF
TGCGCCAGTAGCCAGGGGGGCGCGAGGACTGAAGCTTTCTTT
>TRBD1|TRBJ1-2|TRBV14|-
CASSPLHGTAYGYTF
TGTGCCAGCAGCCCCCTCCACGGGACAGCCTATGGCTACACCTTC
>-|TRBJ2-5|TRBV27|-
CASSGGRRGQETQYF
TGTGCCAGCAGTGGAGGTCGCAGGGGTCAAGAGACCCAGTACTTC
>TRBD1|TRBJ1-1|TRBV6-1|-
CASKDRGFPEAFF
TGTGCCAGCAAGGACAGGGGATTCCCTGAAGCTTTCTTT
>TRBD2|TRBJ2-7|TRBV29-1|-
CSVGPRGGNSYEQYF
TGCAGCGTTGGCCCACGGGGGGGGAACTCCTACGAGCAGTACTTC
>-|TRBJ1-6|TRBV19|-
CASSIGGFDSPLHF
TGTGCCAGTAGTATTGGAGGGTTTGATTCACCCCTCCACTTT
>-|TRBJ2-5|TRBV9|-
CASSVRHQETQYF
TGTGCCAGCAGCGTGAGGCACCAAGAGACCCAGTACTTC
>-|TRBJ2-1|TRBV5-4|-
CASSLHEPGEQFF
TGTGCCAGCAGCTTGCATGAACCGGGTGAGCAGTTCTTC
>TRBD2|TRBJ2-7|TRBV7-6|-
CASSLASFWGTSTAYEQYF
TGTGCCAGCAGCTTAGCGAGTTTTTGGGGGACTAGCACAGCCTACGAGCAGTACTTC
>TRBD1|TRBJ1-1|TRBV5-1|-
CASSLGTGEAFF
TGCGCCAGCAGCCTAGGGACAGGGGAAGCTTTCTTT
>-|TRBJ2-2|TRBV6-1|-
CASSDWATGELFF
TGTGCCAGCAGTGATTGGGCAACCGGGGAGCTGTTTTTT
>-|TRBJ2-5|TRBV11-2|-
CASSLGQTQYF
TGTGCCAGCAGCTTAGGGCAGACCCAGTACTTC
>-|TRBJ1-2|TRBV30|-
CAWSVQGRDGYTF
TGTGCCTGGAGTGTACAAGGGAGGGACGGCTACACCTTC
>-|TRBJ2-5|TRBV7-7|-
CASSLVVGQRLQFSGTQYF
TGTGCTAGCAGCTTAGTGGTCGGCCAACGACTTCAATTTAGCGGGACCCAGTACTTC
>TRBD1|TRBJ1-5|TRBV6-5|-
CASSYGQVGQPQHF
TGTGCCAGCAGTTACGGACAGGTTGGTCAGCCCCAGCATTTT
>TRBD1|TRBJ1-3|TRBV7-6|once
CASSGTSQTGPGNTIYF
TGTGCCAGCAGCGGGACCTCACAGACAGGGCCTGGAAACACCATATATTTT
>TRBD2|TRBJ2-5|TRBV25-1|-
CASRGRQGSSGTQETQYF
TGTGCCAGCAGGGGAAGACAGGGTTCTAGCGGGACCCAAGAGACCCAGTACTTC
>-|TRBJ2-7|TRBV7-8|-
CASSPPPGAYEQYF
TGTGCCAGCAGCCCCCCCCCGGGGGCCTACGAGCAGTACTTC